These T cell receptor beta chains were read from a single sample in a study of shared clonotypes between healthy human individuals. Generated by immunoSEQ multiplex PCR, the TCRdb table keeps only in-frame clones and is missing some. Among approximately 1.5 million clones listed, approximately 98.5% were seen once. The sequenced sample consisted of naive CD4+ T cells sorted from blood. The receptor source for this set is a man under 40 in good health. The CDR3 runs from the conserved cysteine through the conserved F or W. D genes are given only for firm matches. Clone size is not always given. Where it is, it says once, few, many or a class for expanded clones.

d_call j_call v_call clone_size cdr3_aa cdr3_nt
. TRBJ2-3 TRBV5-4 . CASSLITGEGDTQYF TGTGCCAGCAGCTTGATCACAGGGGAGGGAGATACGCAGTATTTT
. TRBJ2-3 TRBV28 . CASSFQRVTQYF TGTGCCAGCAGTTTTCAGCGGGTGACGCAGTATTTT
TRBD2 TRBJ2-7 TRBV7-9 once CASSSTSGRKAPAYEQYF TGTGCCAGCAGCTCGACTAGCGGGAGGAAAGCTCCAGCCTACGAGCAGTACTTC
TRBD2 TRBJ2-7 TRBV28 . CASSSAQGGRPVSSYEQYF TGTGCCAGCAGCTCCGCCCAGGGCGGGAGACCTGTGAGCTCCTACGAGCAGTACTTC
. TRBJ2-7 TRBV5-1 once CASSPGPGSYEQYF TGCGCCAGCAGCCCGGGACCAGGAAGCTACGAGCAGTACTTC
. TRBJ1-2 TRBV10-3 . CAISEISNGYTF TGTGCCATCAGTGAGATATCGAATGGCTACACCTTC
. TRBJ2-4 TRBV18 . CASSLGVRNIQYF TGTGCCAGCTCACTCGGGGTTAGAAACATTCAGTACTTC
TRBD2 TRBJ2-7 TRBV7-2 . CASSVAGTSYEQYF TGTGCCAGCAGCGTAGCGGGAACAAGCTACGAGCAGTACTTC
. TRBJ2-3 TRBV25-1 . CASSEAGSTDTQYF TGTGCCAGCAGTGAAGCCGGTAGCACAGATACGCAGTATTTT
. TRBJ1-3 TRBV4-1 . CASSRSETKGGNTIYF TGCGCCAGCAGCCGTAGTGAGACAAAGGGTGGAAACACCATATATTTT
TRBD1 TRBJ2-3 TRBV18 . CASSPGQGVTDTQYF TGTGCCAGCTCACCAGGTCAGGGGGTGACAGATACGCAGTATTTT